This TCR beta chain was captured by sequencing in a study of T cells in Graves' hyperthyroidism and ophthalmopathy. Findings of the study overall: Model-based prediction identified ophthalmopathy a median roughly six months prior to its onset. Most thyroid clonotypes expanded above 0.001 were also detected in blood.

This clonotype was observed a handful of times. Antigen specificity is unknown. Researchers took RNA transcripts and amplified the TCR beta CDR3 regions from them. During a first-round RT-PCR of the TCR CDR3, the HTBI primer set was used. TCRdb processed the multiplex PCR reads anew with MiXCR; each CDR3 protein has one entry. This sample has some 570,000 distinct CDR3 sequences, with approximately 15% found just once. The V gene end was trimmed by 0 bases and the J gene end by 6 bases; junction bases not matched to a gene: 5. This CDR3 has 16 residues. The germline gives CDR1 SGHTA, CDR2 FQGTGA. The PBMCs studied were ones that came from 10 ml fresh peripheral blood.

The sequencing sample was made of blood. The sequence was collected from a woman under 30 with Graves' ophthalmopathy. The chain couples TRBV7-3 to TRBJ2-1, with 10 bases identical to TRBD2. The CDR3 loop is CASSLTLAGALNEQFF. The CDR3 nucleotides read TGTGCCAGCAGCTTAACCCTAGCGGGGGCCCTCAATGAGCAGTTCTTC.